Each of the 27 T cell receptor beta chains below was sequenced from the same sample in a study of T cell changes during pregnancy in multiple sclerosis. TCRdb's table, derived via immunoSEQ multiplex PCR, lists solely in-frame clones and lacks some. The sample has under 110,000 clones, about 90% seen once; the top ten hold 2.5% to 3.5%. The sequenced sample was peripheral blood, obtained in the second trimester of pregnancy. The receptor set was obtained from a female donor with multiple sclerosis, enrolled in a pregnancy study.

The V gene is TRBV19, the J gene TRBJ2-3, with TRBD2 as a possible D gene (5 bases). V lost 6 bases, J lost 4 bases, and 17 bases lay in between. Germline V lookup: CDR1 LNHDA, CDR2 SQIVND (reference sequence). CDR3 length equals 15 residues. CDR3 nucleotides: TGTGCCAGTAGCCCCCGGGATCGACTCGCAGATACGCAGTATTTT. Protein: CASSPRDRLADTQYF.

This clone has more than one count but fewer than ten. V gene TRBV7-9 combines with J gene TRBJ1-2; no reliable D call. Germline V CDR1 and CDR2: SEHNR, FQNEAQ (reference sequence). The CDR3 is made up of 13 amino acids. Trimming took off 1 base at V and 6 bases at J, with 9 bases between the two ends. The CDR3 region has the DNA TGTGCCAGCAGCTTAGGTGTCACGGATGGCTACACCTTC. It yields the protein CASSLGVTDGYTF.

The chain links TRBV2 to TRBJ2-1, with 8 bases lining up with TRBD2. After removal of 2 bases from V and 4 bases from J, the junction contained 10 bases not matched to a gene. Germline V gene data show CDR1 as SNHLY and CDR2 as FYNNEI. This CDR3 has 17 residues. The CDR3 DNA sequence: TGTGCCAGCAGTGAAATGGTTCCGGGAGGGACGTACAATGAGCAGTTCTTC. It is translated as CASSEMVPGGTYNEQFF.

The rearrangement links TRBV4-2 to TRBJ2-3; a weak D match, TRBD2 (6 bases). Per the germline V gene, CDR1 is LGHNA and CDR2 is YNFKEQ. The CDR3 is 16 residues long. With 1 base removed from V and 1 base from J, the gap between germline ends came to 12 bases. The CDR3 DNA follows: TGTGCCAGCAGCCAAGTGGCGCGGGGAGGCACAGATACGCAGTATTTT. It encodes CASSQVARGGTDTQYF.

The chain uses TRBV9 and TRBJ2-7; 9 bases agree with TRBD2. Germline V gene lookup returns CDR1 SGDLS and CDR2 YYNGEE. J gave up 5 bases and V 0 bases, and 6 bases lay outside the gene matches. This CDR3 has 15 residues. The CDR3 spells CASSVVGGRGNEQYF. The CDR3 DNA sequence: TGTGCCAGCAGCGTAGTAGGCGGGAGGGGGAACGAGCAGTACTTC.

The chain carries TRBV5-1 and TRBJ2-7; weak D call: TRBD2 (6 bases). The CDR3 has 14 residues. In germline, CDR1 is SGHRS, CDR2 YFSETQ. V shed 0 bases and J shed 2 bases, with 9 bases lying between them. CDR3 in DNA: TGCGCCAGCAGCTTGGCGGGAGCGCCCTACGAGCAGTACTTC. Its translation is CASSLAGAPYEQYF.

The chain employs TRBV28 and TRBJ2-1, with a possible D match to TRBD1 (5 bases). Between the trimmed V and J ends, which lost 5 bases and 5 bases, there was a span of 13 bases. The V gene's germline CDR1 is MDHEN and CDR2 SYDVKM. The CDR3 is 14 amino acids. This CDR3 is CASSTPGWNNEQFF. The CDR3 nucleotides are TGTGCCAGCAGTACGCCAGGGTGGAACAATGAGCAGTTCTTC. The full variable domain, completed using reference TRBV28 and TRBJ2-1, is DVKVTQSSRYLVKRTGEKVFLECVQDMDHENMFWYRQDPGLGLRLIYFSYDVKMKEKGDIPEGYSVSREKKERFSLILESASTNQTSMYLCASSTPGWNNEQFFGPGTRLTVL.

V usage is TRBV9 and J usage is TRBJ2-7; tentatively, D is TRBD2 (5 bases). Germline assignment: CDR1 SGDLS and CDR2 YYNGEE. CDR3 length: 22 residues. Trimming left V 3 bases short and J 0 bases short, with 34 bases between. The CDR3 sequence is CASSDQPWRAVPPLKYSYEQYF. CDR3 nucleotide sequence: TGTGCCAGCAGCGATCAACCCTGGCGGGCAGTCCCCCCACTTAAGTACTCCTACGAGCAGTACTTC.

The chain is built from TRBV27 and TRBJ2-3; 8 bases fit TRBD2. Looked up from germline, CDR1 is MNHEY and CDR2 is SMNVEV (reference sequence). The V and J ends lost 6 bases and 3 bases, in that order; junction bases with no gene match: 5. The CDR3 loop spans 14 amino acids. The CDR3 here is CASSLERGTDTQYF. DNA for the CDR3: TGTGCCAGCAGCCTTGAGCGGGGGACAGATACGCAGTATTTT.

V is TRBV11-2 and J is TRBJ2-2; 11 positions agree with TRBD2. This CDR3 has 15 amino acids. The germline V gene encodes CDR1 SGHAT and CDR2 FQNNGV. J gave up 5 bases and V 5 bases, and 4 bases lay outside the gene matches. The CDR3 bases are TGTGCCAGCAGCAGACTAGCGGGAAAAACCGGGGAGCTGTTTTTT. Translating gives CASSRLAGKTGELFF.

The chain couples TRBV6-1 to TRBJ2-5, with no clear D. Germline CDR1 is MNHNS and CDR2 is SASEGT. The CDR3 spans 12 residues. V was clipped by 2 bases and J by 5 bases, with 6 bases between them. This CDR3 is CASSEYGETQYF. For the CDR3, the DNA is TGTGCCAGCAGTGAATACGGGGAGACCCAGTACTTC.

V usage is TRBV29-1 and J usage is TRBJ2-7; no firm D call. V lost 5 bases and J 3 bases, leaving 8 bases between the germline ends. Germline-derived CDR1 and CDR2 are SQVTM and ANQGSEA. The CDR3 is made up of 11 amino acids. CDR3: CSVSRGYEQYF. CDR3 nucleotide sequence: TGCAGCGTTAGCCGCGGCTACGAGCAGTACTTC.

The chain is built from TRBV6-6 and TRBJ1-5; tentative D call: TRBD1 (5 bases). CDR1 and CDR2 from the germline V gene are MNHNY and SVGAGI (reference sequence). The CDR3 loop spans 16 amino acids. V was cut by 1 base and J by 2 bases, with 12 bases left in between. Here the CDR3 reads CASSYCGAGCNQPQHF. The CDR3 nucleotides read TGTGCCAGCAGTTACTGTGGGGCAGGGTGCAATCAGCCCCAGCATTTT.

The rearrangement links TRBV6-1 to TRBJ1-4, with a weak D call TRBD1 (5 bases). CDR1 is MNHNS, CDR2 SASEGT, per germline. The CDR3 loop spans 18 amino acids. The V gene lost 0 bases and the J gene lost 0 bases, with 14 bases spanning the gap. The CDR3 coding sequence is TGTGCCAGCAGTGAAGCGTGGGGGAGGGCGACAACTAATGAAAAACTGTTTTTT. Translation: CASSEAWGRATTNEKLFF.

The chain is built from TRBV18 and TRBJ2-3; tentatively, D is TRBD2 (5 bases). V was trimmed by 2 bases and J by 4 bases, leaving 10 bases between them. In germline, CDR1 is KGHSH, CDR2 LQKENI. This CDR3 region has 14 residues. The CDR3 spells CASSPTRVADTQYF. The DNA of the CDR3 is TGTGCCAGCTCACCAACGAGGGTGGCAGATACGCAGTATTTT.

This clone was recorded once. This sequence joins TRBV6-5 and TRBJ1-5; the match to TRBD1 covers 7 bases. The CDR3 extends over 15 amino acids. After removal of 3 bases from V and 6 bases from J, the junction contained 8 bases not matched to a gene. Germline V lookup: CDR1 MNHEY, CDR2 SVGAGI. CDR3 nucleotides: TGTGCCAGCAGTTATAGTAGACAGGGTCTTCAGCCCCAGCATTTT. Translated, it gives CASSYSRQGLQPQHF.

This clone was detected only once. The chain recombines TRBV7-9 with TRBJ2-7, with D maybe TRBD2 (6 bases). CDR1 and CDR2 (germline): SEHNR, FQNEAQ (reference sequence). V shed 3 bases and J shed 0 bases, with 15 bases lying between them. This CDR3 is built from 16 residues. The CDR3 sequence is CASSFAAGLTSYEQYF. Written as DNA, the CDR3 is TGTGCCAGCAGCTTCGCGGCGGGACTTACCTCCTACGAGCAGTACTTC. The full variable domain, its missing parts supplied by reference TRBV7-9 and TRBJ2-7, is DTGVSQNPRHKITKRGQNVTFRCDPISEHNRLYWYRQTLGQGPEFLTYFQNEAQLEKSRLLSDRFSAERPKGSFSTLEIQRTEQGDSAMYLCASSFAAGLTSYEQYFGPGTRLTVT.

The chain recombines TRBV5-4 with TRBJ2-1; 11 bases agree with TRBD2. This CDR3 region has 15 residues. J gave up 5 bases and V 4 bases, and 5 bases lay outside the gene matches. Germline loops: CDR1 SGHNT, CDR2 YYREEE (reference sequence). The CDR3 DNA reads TGTGCCAGCAGCCCGGGACTAGCGGAGGACAATGAGCAGTTCTTC. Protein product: CASSPGLAEDNEQFF.

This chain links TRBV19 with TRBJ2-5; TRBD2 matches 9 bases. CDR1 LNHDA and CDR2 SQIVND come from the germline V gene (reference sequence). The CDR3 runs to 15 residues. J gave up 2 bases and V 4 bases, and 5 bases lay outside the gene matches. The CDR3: CASSNGAGGQETQYF. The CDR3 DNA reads TGTGCCAGTAGTAACGGAGCGGGGGGACAAGAGACCCAGTACTTC.

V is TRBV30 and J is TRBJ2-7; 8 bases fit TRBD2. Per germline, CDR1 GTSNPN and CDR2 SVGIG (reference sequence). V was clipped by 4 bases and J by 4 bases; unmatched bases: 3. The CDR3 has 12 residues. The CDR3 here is CAWTGTRYEQYF. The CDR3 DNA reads TGTGCCTGGACCGGGACTAGGTACGAGCAGTACTTC.

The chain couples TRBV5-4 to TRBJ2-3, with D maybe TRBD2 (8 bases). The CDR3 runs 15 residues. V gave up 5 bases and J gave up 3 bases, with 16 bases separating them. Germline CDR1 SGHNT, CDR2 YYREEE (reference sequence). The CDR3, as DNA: TGTGCCAGCAGTCTAGGGGGCGGGGGGACAGATACGCAGTATTTT. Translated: CASSLGGGGTDTQYF.

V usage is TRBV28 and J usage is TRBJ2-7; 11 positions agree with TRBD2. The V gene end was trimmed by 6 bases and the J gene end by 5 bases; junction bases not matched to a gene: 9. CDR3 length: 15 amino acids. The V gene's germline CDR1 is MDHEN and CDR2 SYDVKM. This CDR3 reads CASSPPTSGMDEQYF. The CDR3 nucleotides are TGTGCCAGCAGCCCCCCGACTAGCGGGATGGACGAGCAGTACTTC. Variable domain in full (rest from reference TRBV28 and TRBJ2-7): DVKVTQSSRYLVKRTGEKVFLECVQDMDHENMFWYRQDPGLGLRLIYFSYDVKMKEKGDIPEGYSVSREKKERFSLILESASTNQTSMYLCASSPPTSGMDEQYFGPGTRLTVT.

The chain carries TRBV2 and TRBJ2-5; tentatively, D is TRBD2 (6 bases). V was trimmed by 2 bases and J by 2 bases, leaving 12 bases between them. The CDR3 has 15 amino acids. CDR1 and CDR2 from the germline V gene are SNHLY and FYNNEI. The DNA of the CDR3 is TGTGCCAGCAGTGAATGGAGGGCGTTTCAAGAGACCCAGTACTTC. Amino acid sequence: CASSEWRAFQETQYF.

CDR3 sequence (DNA): TGTGCCAGCAGCCGGACAGGGGGAACCTACAATGAGCAGTTCTTC. Translated, it gives CASSRTGGTYNEQFF. The chain joins TRBV7-2 to TRBJ2-1; 10 bases map to TRBD1. Germline V gene sequence: CDR1 SGHTA, CDR2 FQGNSA. The CDR3 consists of 15 residues. The trim removed 5 bases at V and 2 bases at J, leaving 3 bases unmatched.

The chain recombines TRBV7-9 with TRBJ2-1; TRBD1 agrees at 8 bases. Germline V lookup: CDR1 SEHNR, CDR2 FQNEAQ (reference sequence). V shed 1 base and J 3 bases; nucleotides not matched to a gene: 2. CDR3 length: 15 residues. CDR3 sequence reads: CASSLDRGNYNEQFF. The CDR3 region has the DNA TGTGCCAGCAGCTTAGACAGGGGGAACTACAATGAGCAGTTCTTC. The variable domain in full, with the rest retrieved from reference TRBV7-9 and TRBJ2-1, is DTGVSQNPRHKITKRGQNVTFRCDPISEHNRLYWYRQTLGQGPEFLTYFQNEAQLEKSRLLSDRFSAERPKGSFSTLEIQRTEQGDSAMYLCASSLDRGNYNEQFFGPGTRLTVL.

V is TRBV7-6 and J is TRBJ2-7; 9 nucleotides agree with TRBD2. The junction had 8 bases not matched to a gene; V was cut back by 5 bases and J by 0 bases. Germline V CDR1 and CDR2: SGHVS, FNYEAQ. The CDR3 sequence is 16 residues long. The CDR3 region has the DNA TGTGCCAGCAGCCCATTAGCGGGAGAGAGCTCCTACGAGCAGTACTTC. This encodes CASSPLAGESSYEQYF.

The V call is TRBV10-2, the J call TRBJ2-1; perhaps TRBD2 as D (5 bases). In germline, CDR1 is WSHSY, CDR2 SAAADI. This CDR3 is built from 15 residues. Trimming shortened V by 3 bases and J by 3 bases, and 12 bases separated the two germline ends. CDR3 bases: TGCGCCAGCAGTGAAGGAGCGGCCCGCTACAATGAGCAGTTCTTC. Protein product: CASSEGAARYNEQFF.